This entry concerns a single TCR beta chain. Germline V CDR1 and CDR2: SGHNT, YYREEE (reference sequence). CDR3 length equals 14 residues. The J segment lost 0 bases and the V segment lost 7 bases, leaving 6 bases of the junction unmatched. This record comes from a study of shared clonotypes between healthy human individuals. This table comes from immunoSEQ multiplex PCR, and its TCRdb copy is limited to in-frame clones, with some not included. The data contain 2 million to 2.5 million clones, almost 96% of them singletons. Sequenced sample: naive CD4+ T cells sorted from blood. Specified subset: CD45RA+ positively selected. The receptor comes from a man aged 18 to 30 in good health. The chain carries TRBV5-4 and TRBJ1-2; 7 bases agree with TRBD1. The CDR3 DNA reads as TGTGCCAGCTCAGCCGGGACAGCTAACTATGGCTACACCTTC. Translating gives CASSAGTANYGYTF.